This passage covers 21 T cell receptor beta chains from one sample sequenced in a study of T cell repertoires in cytomegalovirus infection. Antigens for these TCRs are unknown. From the reads, TCRdb called clonotypes with MiXCR, one entry per CDR3 protein. The table has under 450,000 distinct CDR3 sequences, about a third seen once. Sequencing used cultured PBMCs, obtained from culture after CMV antigen stimulation. The receptors stem from a human donor in good health (CMV status not recorded). Some clones in this sample may be carry-over from other donors' samples.

The rearrangement uses TRBV6-1 and TRBJ2-7; D might be TRBD1 or TRBD2, each matching 5 bases. CDR1 is MNHNS, CDR2 SASEGT, per germline. Trimming removed 0 bases at V and 3 bases at J, with 15 bases between. This CDR3 has 16 amino acids. The CDR3 reads CASSEALGVLGYEQYF. DNA of the CDR3: TGTGCCAGCAGTGAAGCGTTGGGGGTTCTGGGCTACGAGCAGTACTTC.

This clonotype was seen more than once but under ten times. The rearrangement uses TRBV5-6 and TRBJ2-4; D could derive from TRBD1 or TRBD2 (5 bases each). The CDR3 has 16 residues. Trimming shortened V by 4 bases and J by 0 bases, and 14 bases separated the two germline ends. The V gene's germline CDR1 is SGHDT and CDR2 YYEEEE. The CDR3 sequence: CASSITGTLAKNIQYF. The CDR3 nucleotides are TGTGCCAGCAGCATCACCGGGACCTTAGCCAAAAACATTCAGTACTTC.

The chain uses TRBV19 and TRBJ2-1; D is uncertain. The CDR3 is 12 residues long. Germline V CDR1 and CDR2: LNHDA, SQIVND (reference sequence). Trimming shortened V by 4 bases and J by 7 bases, and 8 bases separated the two germline ends. The CDR3 bases are TGTGCCAGTAGTAGGGATAATAATGAGCAGTTCTTC. Translated, it gives CASSRDNNEQFF.

J is TRBJ2-1 and V is TRBV20-1, with 8 bases identical to TRBD2. With 2 bases clipped from V and 8 bases from J, the junction kept 5 bases outside the gene matches. Germline loops: CDR1 DFQATT, CDR2 SNEGSKA (reference sequence). The CDR3 sequence is 13 residues long. CDR3 loop: CSARMPTSDEQFF. The CDR3 DNA reads as TGCAGTGCTAGAATGCCGACTAGCGATGAGCAGTTCTTC.

This clonotype showed up many times. The CDR3 sequence: CASSLVIPRTGGSGELFF. The CDR3 coding sequence is TGTGCCAGCAGCTTAGTGATTCCCCGGACAGGGGGATCCGGGGAGCTGTTTTTT. The V and J genes are TRBV7-2 and TRBJ2-2, with TRBD1 matching over 10 bases. V lost 1 base, J lost 6 bases, and 11 bases stayed unmatched. This CDR3 comprises 18 residues. Germline CDR1 is SGHTA and CDR2 is FQGNSA.

The V and J genes are TRBV20-1 and TRBJ1-2; possibly TRBD1 for D (6 bases). Trimming removed 4 bases from V and 2 bases from J, with 8 bases in between. The germline V gene encodes CDR1 DFQATT and CDR2 SNEGSKA (reference sequence). The CDR3 runs to 12 residues. CDR3 DNA: TGCAGTGCTATTACAGGGAACTATGGCTACACCTTC. Translation gives CSAITGNYGYTF.

The chain employs TRBV12-3 or TRBV12-4 and TRBJ1-1; a possible D gene is TRBD1 (6 bases). V was clipped by 5 bases and J by 3 bases, with 13 bases between them. There are 14 residues in the CDR3. The CDR3 reads CASSPGEKDTEAFF. CDR3 DNA: TGTGCCAGCAGTCCAGGGGAGAAGGACACTGAAGCTTTCTTT.

This sequence joins TRBV6-6 and TRBJ1-5; TRBD1 matches at 8 bases. This CDR3 has 15 residues. V lost 6 bases to trimming and J lost 0 bases; unmatched junction nucleotides: 4. Germline V lookup: CDR1 MNHNY, CDR2 SVGAGI (reference sequence). The CDR3 DNA sequence: TGTGCCAGCAGAAGACAGGGGCGTAGCAATCAGCCCCAGCATTTT. This codes for CASRRQGRSNQPQHF.

This clonotype came up many times. The V and J genes are TRBV20-1 and TRBJ2-1, with D possibly being TRBD2 (5 bases). Germline V gene sequence: CDR1 DFQATT, CDR2 SNEGSKA (reference sequence). The CDR3 runs to 12 residues. The germline V and J ends were trimmed by 6 bases and 7 bases, with 13 bases remaining between them. The CDR3 reads CSAPRGPNEQFF. The CDR3 coding sequence is TGCAGTGCCCCCCGAGGGCCTAATGAGCAGTTCTTC.

The V call is TRBV19, the J call TRBJ2-2; D call uncertain. This CDR3 region has 15 residues. V lost 4 bases and J 0 bases, leaving 9 bases between the germline ends. Germline assignment: CDR1 LNHDA and CDR2 SQIVND (reference sequence). The CDR3 nucleotides read TGTGCCAGTAGTAACATGATGGCGAACACCGGGGAGCTGTTTTTT. Its translation is CASSNMMANTGELFF.

This clonotype was counted a few times. This chain connects TRBV20-1 to TRBJ1-1; D not certain. The CDR3 spans 12 residues. Per the germline V gene, CDR1 is DFQATT and CDR2 is SNEGSKA (reference sequence). V lost 3 bases to trimming and J lost 2 bases, with 7 bases between them. The CDR3 DNA is TGCAGTGCTAGGACCTCAAACACTGAAGCTTTCTTT. It encodes CSARTSNTEAFF.

The chain links TRBV5-1 to TRBJ2-1, with D unclear. Germline V lookup: CDR1 SGHRS, CDR2 YFSETQ. There are 17 residues in the CDR3. Trimming removed 3 bases from V and 1 base from J, with 17 bases in between. The DNA for the CDR3 is TGCGCCAGCAGCTCCCGATCTGCGTCCATTTCCTACAATGAGCAGTTCTTC. Translating gives CASSSRSASISYNEQFF.

The chain is built from TRBV20-1 and TRBJ1-1, with D possibly matching TRBD1 (6 bases). The V end lost 5 bases, the J end lost 0 bases, and 10 bases lay between the germline ends. The CDR3 covers 13 residues. Germline assignment: CDR1 DFQATT and CDR2 SNEGSKA (reference sequence). The CDR3 loop is CSAGTTVNTEAFF. The CDR3 bases are TGCAGTGCTGGGACAACGGTGAACACTGAAGCTTTCTTT.

This clonotype came up a few times. The gene calls are TRBV7-8 and TRBJ1-3; D remains unclear. Germline CDR1 is SGHVS and CDR2 is FQNEAQ. The V end lost 7 bases, the J end lost 2 bases, and 12 bases lay between the germline ends. This CDR3 spans 14 amino acids. The CDR3 sequence is CASTTVRAGNTIYF. DNA of the CDR3: TGTGCCAGCACAACTGTAAGGGCTGGAAACACCATATATTTT.

A few counts support this clonotype. V is TRBV5-1 and J is TRBJ2-5, with 9 bases matching TRBD1. This CDR3 comprises 17 residues. CDR1 SGHRS and CDR2 YFSETQ come from the germline V gene. J was trimmed by 5 bases and V by 5 bases; bases with no gene match: 16. The CDR3 reads CASSTDRGGVLIETQYF. CDR3 sequence (DNA): TGCGCCAGCAGTACGGACAGGGGAGGAGTCCTAATCGAGACCCAGTACTTC.

The V and J genes are TRBV11-2 and TRBJ2-1; D may be TRBD1 (5 bases). Deletions cut 3 bases from V and 5 bases from J, with 17 bases between. CDR1 is SGHAT, CDR2 FQNNGV, per germline. There are 16 residues in the CDR3. This CDR3 reads CASSFFWGRTDNEQFF. DNA of the CDR3: TGTGCCAGCAGCTTCTTTTGGGGCAGGACGGACAATGAGCAGTTCTTC.

The DNA for the CDR3 is TGTGCCAGCAGCTTAGAGGGACAGGGGCTATCGGGGACTGAAGCTTTCTTT. Translating it yields CASSLEGQGLSGTEAFF. The genes are TRBV7-8 and TRBJ1-1, with 10 bases lining up with TRBD1. V trimming: 1 base; J trimming: 5 bases; junction bases outside the gene matches: 10. The CDR3 loop spans 17 amino acids. Germline V gene data show CDR1 as SGHVS and CDR2 as FQNEAQ.

The rearrangement links TRBV4-3 to TRBJ1-4; TRBD1 agrees at 8 bases. This CDR3 comprises 16 residues. Trimming at V came to 1 base and at J to 4 bases, leaving 5 bases not matched to a gene. CDR1 is LGHNA, CDR2 YSLEER, per germline. The CDR3 loop is CASSQGRTGGNEKLFF. The CDR3 DNA is TGCGCCAGCAGCCAAGGCCGAACAGGGGGTAATGAAAAACTGTTTTTT.

This clonotype was seen ten or more times. The chain recombines TRBV12-3 or TRBV12-4 with TRBJ1-4; a possible D gene is TRBD1 (5 bases). The V end lost 3 bases, the J end lost 7 bases, and 9 bases lay between the germline ends. CDR3 size: 13 residues. DNA for the CDR3: TGTGCCAGCAGTTTGGCAGGGTTTGAAAAACTGTTTTTT. Its translation: CASSLAGFEKLFF.

This rearrangement joins TRBV11-2 to TRBJ2-7; D possibly corresponds to TRBD2 (6 bases). This CDR3 has 16 residues. Trimming left V 7 bases short and J 3 bases short, with 22 bases between. Germline V gene data show CDR1 as SGHAT and CDR2 as FQNNGV. CDR3 sequence: CASTRGAGGEFYEQYV. The CDR3 nucleotides read TGTGCCAGCACCCGTGGGGCAGGAGGGGAATTCTACGAGCAGTACGTC.

The chain is built from TRBV2 and TRBJ2-3, with 9 bases matching TRBD2. There are 16 residues in the CDR3. From germline, CDR1 is SNHLY and CDR2 FYNNEI. Unmatched junction bases numbered 13, after V lost 6 bases and J lost 6 bases. The CDR3, as DNA: TGTGCCAGCAGCGGGGCTAGCGGGGCCCCGTCCGATACGCAGTATTTT. It yields the protein CASSGASGAPSDTQYF.